The 15 T cell receptor beta chains below all came from one sample that was sequenced in a study of T cell responses to AZD1222 COVID-19 vaccine. Profiled with immunoSEQ multiplex PCR; TCRdb holds only in-frame clones, not every one. Found here are 96,000 or so clones, roughly 90% of them singletons; the top ten hold about a quarter. Sequences were derived from peripheral blood, sampled on day 0 of AZD1222 vaccination. The receptor set was obtained from an adult in good health.

The chain uses TRBV19 and TRBJ1-5; D may be TRBD1 (6 bases). Germline CDR1 and CDR2: LNHDA and SQIVND (reference sequence). This CDR3 is built from 14 residues. Trimming stripped 5 bases from V and 5 bases from J, with 13 bases between. CDR3 region: CASSRQGWDQPQHF. CDR3 bases: TGTGCCAGTAGTCGTCAGGGGTGGGATCAGCCCCAGCATTTT.

The chain combines TRBV4-3 with TRBJ2-7; D may be TRBD2 (6 bases). CDR1 and CDR2 (germline): LGHNA, YSLEER. V lost 0 bases and J lost 1, with 10 bases in between. CDR3 size: 15 residues. The CDR3 protein is CASSQDRDWSYEQYF. Here the CDR3 DNA reads TGCGCCAGCAGCCAAGACAGGGACTGGTCCTACGAGCAGTACTTC.

The chain's CDR3 is CASSLKGASVGVADTQYF. The CDR3 DNA sequence: TGTGCCAGCAGCTTAAAGGGGGCCAGCGTGGGAGTGGCAGATACGCAGTATTTT. The chain links TRBV7-3 to TRBJ2-3, with 7 bases fitting TRBD1. CDR3 length equals 18 residues. J was trimmed by 4 bases and V by 1 base; bases with no gene match: 14. Looked up from germline, CDR1 is SGHTA and CDR2 is FQGTGA.

The chain is built from TRBV5-4 and TRBJ2-3; 7 bases match TRBD2. CDR1 and CDR2 from the germline V gene are SGHNT and YYREEE (reference sequence). With 5 bases clipped from V and 2 bases from J, the junction kept 2 bases outside the gene matches. There are 13 residues in the CDR3. Here the CDR3 DNA reads TGTGCCAGCAGGGGACTACCCACAGATACGCAGTATTTT. Protein sequence: CASRGLPTDTQYF.

This chain joins TRBV18 and TRBJ1-1, with D uncertain. Germline V lookup: CDR1 KGHSH, CDR2 LQKENI. This CDR3 comprises 12 residues. V was trimmed by 3 bases and J by 3 bases, leaving 5 bases between them. The CDR3 spells CASSPWDTEAFF. CDR3 DNA: TGTGCCAGCTCACCGTGGGACACTGAAGCTTTCTTT.

This sequence joins TRBV5-1 and TRBJ1-1; D perhaps matches TRBD1 (6 bases). Trimming left V 4 bases short and J 3 bases short, with 16 bases between. The germline V gene has CDR1 SGHRS and CDR2 YFSETQ. This CDR3 is built from 15 residues. CDR3 DNA sequence: TGCGCCAGCAGCCCGGGACATTCTCTGGACACTGAAGCTTTCTTT. Its translation is CASSPGHSLDTEAFF.

The gene calls are TRBV19 and TRBJ1-2, with 7 bases that match TRBD1. Germline-derived CDR1 and CDR2 are LNHDA and SQIVND (reference sequence). The CDR3 runs 15 residues. The trim removed 5 bases at V and 4 bases at J, leaving 10 bases unmatched. The CDR3 sequence: CASSLHRGSGYGYTF. CDR3 coding DNA: TGTGCCAGTAGTCTGCACAGGGGCTCAGGCTATGGCTACACCTTC.

In its sample, this clone was seen a few times. V is TRBV29-1 and J is TRBJ2-7, with 9 positions matching TRBD1. This CDR3 comprises 14 residues. Germline V gene lookup returns CDR1 SQVTM and CDR2 ANQGSEA. V dropped 1 base and J dropped 5; count of bases not matched to a gene: 6. The CDR3 DNA reads as TGCAGCGTTGAAGGGGGGACAGGGTGGGACGAGCAGTACTTC. This sequence encodes CSVEGGTGWDEQYF.

Only a few counts were recorded for this clone. The J gene is TRBJ2-7, the V gene TRBV6-2 or TRBV6-3; D possibly uses TRBD1 or TRBD2 (5 bases each). This CDR3 comprises 15 residues. Germline CDR1 is MNHEY and CDR2 is SVGEGT. Trimming took off 5 bases at V and 0 bases at J, with 14 bases between the two ends. The CDR3 sequence is CASSTGRPRSYEQYF. CDR3 bases: TGTGCCAGCAGTACGGGGCGGCCCCGCTCCTACGAGCAGTACTTC.

The chain carries TRBV27 and TRBJ1-4; D is ambiguous. The CDR3 is 14 residues long. Germline CDR1 and CDR2: MNHEY and SMNVEV (reference sequence). The V end lost 3 bases, the J end lost 6 bases, and 11 bases lay between the germline ends. The CDR3 DNA reads as TGTGCCAGCAGTTTTCGGACGACCCATGAAAAACTGTTTTTT. Translation: CASSFRTTHEKLFF.

The chain links TRBV28 to TRBJ1-1; D possibly corresponds to TRBD1 (5 bases). The germline V and J ends were trimmed by 8 bases and 0 bases, with 13 bases remaining between them. The CDR3 is 14 residues long. Germline V gene data show CDR1 as MDHEN and CDR2 as SYDVKM. The CDR3 nucleotides read TGTGCCAGCGTCTGGGGGTTACTGAACACTGAAGCTTTCTTT. It is translated as CASVWGLLNTEAFF. Complete variable domain (other parts from reference TRBV28 and TRBJ1-1): DVKVTQSSRYLVKRTGEKVFLECVQDMDHENMFWYRQDPGLGLRLIYFSYDVKMKEKGDIPEGYSVSREKKERFSLILESASTNQTSMYLCASVWGLLNTEAFFGQGTRLTVV.

This rearrangement joins TRBV5-4 to TRBJ2-3; D possibly corresponds to TRBD2 (6 bases). CDR1 is SGHNT, CDR2 YYREEE, per germline (reference sequence). This CDR3 is built from 15 residues. V lost 0 bases and J 4 bases, leaving 12 bases between the germline ends. CDR3 in amino acids: CASSLGGERADTQYF. CDR3 sequence (DNA): TGTGCCAGCAGCTTGGGGGGGGAGAGGGCAGATACGCAGTATTTT.

The CDR3 protein is CAVHHSNYGYTF. In DNA, the CDR3 is TGTGCCGTCCACCATTCTAACTATGGCTACACCTTC. The J gene is TRBJ1-2, the V gene TRBV10-3; D is ambiguous. CDR3 length: 12 residues. Per germline, CDR1 ENHRY and CDR2 SYGVKD. Trimming removed 11 bases at V and 0 bases at J, with 10 bases between.

A few counts support this clone. The rearrangement links TRBV7-3 to TRBJ2-1; 9 nucleotides line up with TRBD1. This CDR3 is built from 11 residues. V shed 8 bases and J 9 bases; nucleotides not matched to a gene: 2. Germline-derived CDR1 and CDR2 are SGHTA and FQGTGA. The CDR3 DNA is TGTGCCAGCGGGACAGGGACTGAGCAGTTCTTC. It yields the protein CASGTGTEQFF.

This clone was recorded once. This chain uses TRBV7-3 with TRBJ2-2; TRBD1 might be the D (5 bases). CDR1 and CDR2 (germline): SGHTA, FQGTGA. The CDR3 loop spans 14 amino acids. The germline V and J ends were trimmed by 5 bases and 0 bases, with 7 bases remaining between them. The CDR3 region is CASSQTANTGELFF. The CDR3 DNA follows: TGTGCCAGCAGCCAGACAGCGAACACCGGGGAGCTGTTTTTT.